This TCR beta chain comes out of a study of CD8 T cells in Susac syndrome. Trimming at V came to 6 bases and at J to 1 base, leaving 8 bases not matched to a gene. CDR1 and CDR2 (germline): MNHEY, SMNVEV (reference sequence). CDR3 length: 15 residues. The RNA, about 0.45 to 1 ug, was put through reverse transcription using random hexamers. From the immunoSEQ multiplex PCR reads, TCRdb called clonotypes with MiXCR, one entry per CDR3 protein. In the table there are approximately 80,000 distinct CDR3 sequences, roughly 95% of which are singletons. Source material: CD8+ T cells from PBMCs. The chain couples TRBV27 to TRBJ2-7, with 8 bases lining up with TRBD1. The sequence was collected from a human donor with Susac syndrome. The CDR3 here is CASSLRTGTSYEQYF. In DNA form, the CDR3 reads TGTGCCAGCAGCCTCAGGACAGGGACATCCTACGAGCAGTACTTC.